This T cell receptor (beta chain) was found in a study of blood T cell repertoires in COVID-19. At the level of the study: Nucleic acid was either cDNA or gDNA, and it came from T cells, B-cell-depleted T cells, or PBMCs.

Germline CDR1 reads MNHNY; CDR2 reads SVGAGI (reference sequence). This CDR3 has 15 residues. The V end was cut by 6 bases, the J end by 6 bases, with 15 bases between. Sequenced by immunoSEQ multiplex PCR; TCRdb stores in-frame clones only, minus some. Here the sample spans hundreds of thousands of clones, 70% to 90% being singletons. This sequence was found in a woman in her thirties with active or convalescent COVID-19. This rearrangement joins TRBV6-6 to TRBJ1-6; weak D call: TRBD1 (5 bases). Source material: peripheral blood. CDR3 residues: CASRRDSAPNSPLHF. CDR3 in DNA: TGTGCCAGCAGGCGAGACAGTGCTCCTAATTCACCCCTCCACTTT.